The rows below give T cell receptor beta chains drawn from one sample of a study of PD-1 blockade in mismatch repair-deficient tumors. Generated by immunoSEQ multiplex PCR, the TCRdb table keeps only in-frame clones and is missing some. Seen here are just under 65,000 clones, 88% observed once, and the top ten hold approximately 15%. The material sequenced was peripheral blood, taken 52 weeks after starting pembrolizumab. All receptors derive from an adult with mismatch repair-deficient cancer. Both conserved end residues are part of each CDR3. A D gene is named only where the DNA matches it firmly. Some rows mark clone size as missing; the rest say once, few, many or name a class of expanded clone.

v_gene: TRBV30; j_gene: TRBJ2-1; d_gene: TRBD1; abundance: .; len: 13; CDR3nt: TGTGCCTGGAGTGGGACAGGGCGGAATGAGCAGTTCTTC; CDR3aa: CAWSGTGRNEQFF
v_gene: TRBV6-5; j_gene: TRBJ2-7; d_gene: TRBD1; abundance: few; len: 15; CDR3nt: TGTGCCAGCAGTTATTTCGGGACAGGTGCCTACGAGCAGTACTTC; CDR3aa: CASSYFGTGAYEQYF
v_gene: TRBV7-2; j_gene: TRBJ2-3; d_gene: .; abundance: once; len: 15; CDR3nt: TGTGCCAGCAGCTTAGGCAGGGTTCGCACAGATACGCAGTATTTT; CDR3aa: CASSLGRVRTDTQYF
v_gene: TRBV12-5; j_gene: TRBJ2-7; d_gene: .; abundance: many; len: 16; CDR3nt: TGTGCTAGTGGTTTGGTAATTGGGCAGGAAACCTACGAGCAGTACTTC; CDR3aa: CASGLVIGQETYEQYF
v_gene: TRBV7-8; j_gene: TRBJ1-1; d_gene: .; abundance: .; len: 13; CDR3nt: TGTGCCAGCAGCTTTCTTAAGGAGGGTGAAGCTTTCTTT; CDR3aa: CASSFLKEGEAFF
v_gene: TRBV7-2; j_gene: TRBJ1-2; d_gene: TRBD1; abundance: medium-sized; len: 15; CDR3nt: TGTGCCAGCAGCCCCGAAGGACAGGGTACGGGGGGCTACACCTTC; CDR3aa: CASSPEGQGTGGYTF
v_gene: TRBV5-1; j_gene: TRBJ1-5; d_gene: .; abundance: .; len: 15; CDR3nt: TGCGCCAGCAGCTTTTACCCGGATAGCAATCAGCCCCAGCATTTT; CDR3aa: CASSFYPDSNQPQHF
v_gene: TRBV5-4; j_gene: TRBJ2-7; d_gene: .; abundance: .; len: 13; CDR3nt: TGTGCCAGAAACAAAACTACCCCCTACGAGCAGTACTTC; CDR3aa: CARNKTTPYEQYF
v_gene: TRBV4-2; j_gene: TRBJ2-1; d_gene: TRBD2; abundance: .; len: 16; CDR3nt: TGTGCCAGCAGCCCTCGAGCTAGCGGGGCTAACAATGAGCAGTTCTTC; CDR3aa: CASSPRASGANNEQFF
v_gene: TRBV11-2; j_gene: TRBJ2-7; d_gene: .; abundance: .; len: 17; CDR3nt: TGTGCCAGCAGCTTAGAGCTCACGCTAGCGAGTACCTACGAGCAGTACTTC; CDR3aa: CASSLELTLASTYEQYF
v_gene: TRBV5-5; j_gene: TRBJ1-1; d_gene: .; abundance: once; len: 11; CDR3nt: TGTGCCAGCAGCCGGAACACTGAAGCTTTCTTT; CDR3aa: CASSRNTEAFF
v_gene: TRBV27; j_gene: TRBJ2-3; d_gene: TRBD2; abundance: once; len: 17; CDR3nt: TGTGCCAGCAGTTTATGGGGCGGGAGGGGGATCACAGATACGCAGTATTTT; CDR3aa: CASSLWGGRGITDTQYF
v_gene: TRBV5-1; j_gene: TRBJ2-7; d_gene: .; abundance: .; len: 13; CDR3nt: TGCGCCAGCAGCTTAGGATCGGCATACGAGCAGTACTTC; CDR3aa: CASSLGSAYEQYF
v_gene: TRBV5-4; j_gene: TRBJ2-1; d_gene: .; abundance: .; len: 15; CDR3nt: TGTGCCAGCAGCTTGGGAGGACTACTTTACAATGAGCAGTTCTTC; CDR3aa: CASSLGGLLYNEQFF
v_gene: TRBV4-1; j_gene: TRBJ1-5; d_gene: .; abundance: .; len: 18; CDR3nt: TGCGCCAGCAGCCAAGATGTATTAAGGGAGGGAAGTAATCAGCCCCAGCATTTT; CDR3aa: CASSQDVLREGSNQPQHF
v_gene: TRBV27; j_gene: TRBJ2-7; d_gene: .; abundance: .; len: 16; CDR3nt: TGTGCCAGCAGTTTCGTCTTCGGGGACTCGCCCTACGAGCAGTACTTC; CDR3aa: CASSFVFGDSPYEQYF
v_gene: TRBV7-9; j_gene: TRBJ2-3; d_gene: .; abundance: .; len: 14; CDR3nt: TGTGCCAGCAGCTTAGGACGGGGCACAGATACGCAGTATTTT; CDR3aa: CASSLGRGTDTQYF
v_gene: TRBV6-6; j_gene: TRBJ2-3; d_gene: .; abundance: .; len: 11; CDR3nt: TGTGCCAGCAGATTAACAGATACGCAGTATTTT; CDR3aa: CASRLTDTQYF
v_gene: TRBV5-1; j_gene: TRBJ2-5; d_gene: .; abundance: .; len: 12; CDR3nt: TGCGCCAGCAGCTGGGGATCGGAGACCCAGTACTTC; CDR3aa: CASSWGSETQYF
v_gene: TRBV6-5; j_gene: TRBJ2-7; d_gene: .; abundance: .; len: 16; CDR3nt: TGTGCCAGCAGTTACAGCGCAGGCCAAAGCACCTACGAGCAGTACTTC; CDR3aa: CASSYSAGQSTYEQYF
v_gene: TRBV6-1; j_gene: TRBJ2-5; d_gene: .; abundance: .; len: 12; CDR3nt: TGTGCCAGCACCCAAGGTCGGGAGACCCAGTACTTC; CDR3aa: CASTQGRETQYF
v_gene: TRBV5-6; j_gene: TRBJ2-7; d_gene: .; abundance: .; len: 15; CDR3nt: TGTGCCAGCAGCAAGACCGGGACAAACAACTACGAGCAGTACTTC; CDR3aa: CASSKTGTNNYEQYF
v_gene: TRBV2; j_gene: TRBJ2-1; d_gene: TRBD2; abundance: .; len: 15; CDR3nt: TGTGCCAGCACCCCGACTAGCGGGAGGGTCGATGAGCAGTTCTTC; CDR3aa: CASTPTSGRVDEQFF
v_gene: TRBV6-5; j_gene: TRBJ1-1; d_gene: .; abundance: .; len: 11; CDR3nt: TGTGCCAGCAGTTACGGGCCTGAAGCTTTCTTT; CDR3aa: CASSYGPEAFF
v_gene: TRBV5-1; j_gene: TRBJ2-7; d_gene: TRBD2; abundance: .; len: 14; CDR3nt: TGCGCCAGCAGCTCGACTAGCGGGAACTACGAGCAGTACTTC; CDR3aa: CASSSTSGNYEQYF
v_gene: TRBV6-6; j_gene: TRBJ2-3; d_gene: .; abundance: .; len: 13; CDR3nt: TGTGCCACCGGGAAGGCAAACACAGATACGCAGTATTTT; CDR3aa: CATGKANTDTQYF
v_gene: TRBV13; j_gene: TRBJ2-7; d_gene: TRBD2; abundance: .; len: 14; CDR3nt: TGTGCCAGCAGCCCCGTGGGACTACCCTACGAGCAGTACTTC; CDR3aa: CASSPVGLPYEQYF
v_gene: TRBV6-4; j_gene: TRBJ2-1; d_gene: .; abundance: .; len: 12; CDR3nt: TGTGCCAGCAGTGGACAACGAGGTGAGCAGTTCTTC; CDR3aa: CASSGQRGEQFF
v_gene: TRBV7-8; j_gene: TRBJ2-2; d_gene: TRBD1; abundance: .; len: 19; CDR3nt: TGTGCCAGCAGCTTAGTCCTGTTACGACAGGGTGAAAACACCGGGGAGCTGTTTTTT; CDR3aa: CASSLVLLRQGENTGELFF
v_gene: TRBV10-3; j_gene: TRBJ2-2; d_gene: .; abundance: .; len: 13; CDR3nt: TGTGCCATCAGGAACGCGAACACCGGGGAGCTGTTTTTT; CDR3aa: CAIRNANTGELFF
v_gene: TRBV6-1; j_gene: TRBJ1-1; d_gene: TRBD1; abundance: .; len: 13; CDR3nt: TGTGCCAGCCGGACAGGACGAGGCACTGAAGCTTTCTTT; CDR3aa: CASRTGRGTEAFF
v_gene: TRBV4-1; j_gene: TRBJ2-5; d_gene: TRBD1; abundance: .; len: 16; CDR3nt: TGCGCCAGCAGCCGCTGGACAGGGAAGGAGGAAGAGACCCAGTACTTC; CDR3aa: CASSRWTGKEEETQYF
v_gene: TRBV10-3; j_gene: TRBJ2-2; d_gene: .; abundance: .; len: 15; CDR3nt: TGTGCCATCAGTGGCGGGTCCGGGAGCACCGGGGAGCTGTTTTTT; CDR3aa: CAISGGSGSTGELFF
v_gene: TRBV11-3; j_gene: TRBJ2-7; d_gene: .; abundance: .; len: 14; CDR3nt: TGTGCCAGCAGCTTATTCTACAGTGCCCTCGAGCAGTACTTC; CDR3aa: CASSLFYSALEQYF
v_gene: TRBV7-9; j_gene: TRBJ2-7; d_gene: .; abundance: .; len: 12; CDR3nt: TGTGCCAGCAGCCTTTCAGCCTACGAGCAGTACTTC; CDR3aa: CASSLSAYEQYF
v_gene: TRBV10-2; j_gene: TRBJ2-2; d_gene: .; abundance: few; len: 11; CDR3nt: TGCGCCAGCACAGGCACCGGGGAGCTGTTTTTT; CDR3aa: CASTGTGELFF
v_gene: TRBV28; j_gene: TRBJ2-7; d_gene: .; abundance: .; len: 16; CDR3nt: TGTGCCGGCAGTTTGAAGCAGGGGTACCGGGGTTACGAGCAGTACTTC; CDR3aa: CAGSLKQGYRGYEQYF
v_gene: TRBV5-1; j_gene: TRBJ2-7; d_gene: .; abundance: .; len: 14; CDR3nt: TGCGCCAGCAGCTTGGGAGGGGTCTCCTACGAGCAGTACTTC; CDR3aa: CASSLGGVSYEQYF
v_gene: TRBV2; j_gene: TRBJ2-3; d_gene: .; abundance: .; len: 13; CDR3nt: TGTGCCAGCAGCAGTGAGGTGGCAGATACGCAGTATTTT; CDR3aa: CASSSEVADTQYF
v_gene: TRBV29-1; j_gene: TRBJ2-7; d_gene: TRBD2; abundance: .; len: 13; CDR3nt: TGCAGCGCGAGCGGGAGCATCTCCTACGAGCAGTACTTC; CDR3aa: CSASGSISYEQYF
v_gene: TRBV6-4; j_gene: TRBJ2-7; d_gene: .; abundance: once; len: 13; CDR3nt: TGTGCCAGCATCCGCCCCCGGGTTTACGAGCAGTACTTC; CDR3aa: CASIRPRVYEQYF
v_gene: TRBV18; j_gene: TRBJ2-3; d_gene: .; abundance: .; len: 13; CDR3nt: TGTGCCAGCTCATTACAGTCCACAGATACGCAGTATTTT; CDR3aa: CASSLQSTDTQYF
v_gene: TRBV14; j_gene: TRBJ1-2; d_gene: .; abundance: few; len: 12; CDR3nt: TGTGCCAGCAGCCACACCCCTTATGGCTACACCTTC; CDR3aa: CASSHTPYGYTF
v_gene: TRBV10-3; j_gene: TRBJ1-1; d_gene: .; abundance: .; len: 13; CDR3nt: TGTGCCATCAGGGTGAACAGGGACACTGAAGCTTTCTTT; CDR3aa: CAIRVNRDTEAFF
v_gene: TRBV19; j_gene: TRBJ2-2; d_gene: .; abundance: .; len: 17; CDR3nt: TGTGCCAGTAGTCCCCGTTCATTAGCGGTAATGACCGGGGAGCTGTTTTTT; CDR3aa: CASSPRSLAVMTGELFF
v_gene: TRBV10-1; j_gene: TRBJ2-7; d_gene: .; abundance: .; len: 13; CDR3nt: TGCGCCAGCAGTGAGTCGACAGGCTACGAGCAGTACTTC; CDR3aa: CASSESTGYEQYF
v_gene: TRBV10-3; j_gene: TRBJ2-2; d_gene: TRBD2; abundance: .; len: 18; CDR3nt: TGTGCCATCAGCCAAAGGGAGGGCCCGGAGACGAACACCGGGGAGCTGTTTTTT; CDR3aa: CAISQREGPETNTGELFF
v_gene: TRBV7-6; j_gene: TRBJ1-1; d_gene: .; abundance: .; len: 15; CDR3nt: TGTGCCAGCAGCCAAAAAGGGCGAGGAAACACTGAAGCTTTCTTT; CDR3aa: CASSQKGRGNTEAFF
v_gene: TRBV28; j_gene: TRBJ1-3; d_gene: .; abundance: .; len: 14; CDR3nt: TGTGCCAGCAGTCCCCCGGAGCCTGGAAACACCATATATTTT; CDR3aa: CASSPPEPGNTIYF
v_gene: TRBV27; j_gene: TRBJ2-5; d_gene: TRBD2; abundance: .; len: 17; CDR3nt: TGTGCCAGCAGGACCTCGGGGGGAGGGCCCTTGAAGGAGACCCAGTACTTC; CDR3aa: CASRTSGGGPLKETQYF
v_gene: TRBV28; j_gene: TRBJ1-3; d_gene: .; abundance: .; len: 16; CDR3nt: TGTGCCAGCAGTATTCAGGGGCTACCGAAGGGAAACACCATATATTTT; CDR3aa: CASSIQGLPKGNTIYF
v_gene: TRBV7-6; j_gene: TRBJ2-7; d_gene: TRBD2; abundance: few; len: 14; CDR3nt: TGTGCCAGCAGCTCGCCTGGGCGGGAGGAGGAGCAGTACTTC; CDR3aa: CASSSPGREEEQYF
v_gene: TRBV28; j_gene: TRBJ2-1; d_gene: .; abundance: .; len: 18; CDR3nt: TGTGCCAGCAGTTTATTCGTGACTCCTTTGGGAGGATACAATGAGCAGTTCTTC; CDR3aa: CASSLFVTPLGGYNEQFF
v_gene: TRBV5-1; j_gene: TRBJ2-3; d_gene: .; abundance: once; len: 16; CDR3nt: TGCGCCAGCAGCTTGGAAGGGACTCAGGCCCCAGATACGCAGTATTTT; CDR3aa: CASSLEGTQAPDTQYF
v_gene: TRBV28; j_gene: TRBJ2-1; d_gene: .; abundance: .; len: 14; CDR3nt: TGTGCCAGCACCAAAGACAGCGGACGAAATGAGCAGTTCTTC; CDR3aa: CASTKDSGRNEQFF
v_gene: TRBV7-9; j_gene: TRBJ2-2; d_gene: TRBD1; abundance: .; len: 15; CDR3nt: TGTGCCAGCAGCTCGGGACAGGGGGGCACCGGGGAGCTGTTTTTT; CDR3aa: CASSSGQGGTGELFF